This is a list of T cell receptor beta chains from one sample in a study of B cell selection in AIRE deficiency. Repertoires were generated with immunoSEQ multiplex PCR, while TCRdb's copy carries only in-frame clones and drops some. This sample has around 20,000 clones, with roughly 97% found just once. Sequencing used conventional CD4+ T cells sorted from PBMCs. These receptors all come from a human donor with AIRE deficiency. CDR3s include the opening cysteine and the closing phenylalanine or tryptophan. The D gene is left open where the match is weak. Size is omitted from some rows. Given values are once, few, many or a class for expanded clones.

J,V,D,size,DNA,CDR3
TRBJ2-7,TRBV5-8,TRBD1,.,TGTGCCAGCAGCAAATTACCGGGACAGGGAGTCCACGAGCAGTACTTC,CASSKLPGQGVHEQYF
TRBJ1-2,TRBV2,TRBD1,.,TGTGCCAGCAGGGGGGACAGCGAAGTCTATGGCTACACCTTC,CASRGDSEVYGYTF
TRBJ2-1,TRBV7-6,TRBD2,.,TGTGCCAGCCCCCTCACTCGCGGGAGCTCCTACAATGAGCAGTTCTTC,CASPLTRGSSYNEQFF
TRBJ1-2,TRBV7-9,TRBD1,once,TGTGCCAGCAGCTCTCCGACAGGGGGCGATGACTCCTATGGCTACACCTTC,CASSSPTGGDDSYGYTF
TRBJ2-7,TRBV7-9,TRBD1,.,TGTGCCAGCAGCCCGACCGGGACAGCAACCTACGAGCAGTACTTC,CASSPTGTATYEQYF
TRBJ1-2,TRBV9,.,.,TGTGCCAGCAGCGTAAGACTGTACTATGGCTACACCTTC,CASSVRLYYGYTF
TRBJ2-7,TRBV5-1,TRBD2,.,TGCGCCAGCATGGTGGTAGCGGGAGCCTACGAGCAGTACTTC,CASMVVAGAYEQYF
TRBJ2-6,TRBV7-9,.,.,TGTGCCAGCAGCTTATTTGGGGTGCCTGGGGCCAACGTCCTGACTTTC,CASSLFGVPGANVLTF
TRBJ1-5,TRBV28,.,few,TGTGCCAGCAGTGGGGGCAATCAGCCCCAGCATTTT,CASSGGNQPQHF
TRBJ2-7,TRBV18,.,.,TGTGCCAGCTCACCATATGAACCTGAGTGGGGGTCCTACGAGCAGTACTTC,CASSPYEPEWGSYEQYF
TRBJ1-2,TRBV2,TRBD1,.,TGTGCCAGCAGAGGGCCGGGGACAGCGTCCTATGGCTACACCTTC,CASRGPGTASYGYTF
TRBJ2-7,TRBV4-2,.,.,TGTGCCAGCAGCCTAGTTCTGGACTCCTACGAGCAGTACTTC,CASSLVLDSYEQYF
TRBJ2-2,TRBV29-1,.,.,TGCAGCGCCCGGACGGGGAACACCGGGGAGCTGTTTTTT,CSARTGNTGELFF
TRBJ2-3,TRBV18,.,.,TGTGCCAGCTCTCCGACGGGGCGTGGAGATACGCAGTATTTT,CASSPTGRGDTQYF
TRBJ2-1,TRBV18,.,.,TGTGCCAGCTCACCCGGGTTTCGTAATGAGCAGTTCTTC,CASSPGFRNEQFF
TRBJ1-3,TRBV5-1,TRBD1,.,TGCGCCAGCAGCGCAGGGACAGACTCTGGAAACACCATATATTTT,CASSAGTDSGNTIYF
TRBJ2-7,TRBV7-6,.,.,TGTGCCAGCAGCTTAGCGGGAAAAGGGTACGAGCAGTACTTC,CASSLAGKGYEQYF
TRBJ1-1,TRBV7-3,.,.,TGTGCCAGCAGCGGAGGAATGGCAGGGGAAGCTTTCTTT,CASSGGMAGEAFF
TRBJ1-2,TRBV7-9,TRBD1,.,TGTGCCAGCAGCTTACAGGGGGCCTATGGCTACACCTTC,CASSLQGAYGYTF
TRBJ2-1,TRBV18,.,.,TGTGCCAGCTCACCACAGGCGATTCGGAATGAGCAGTTCTTC,CASSPQAIRNEQFF
TRBJ2-5,TRBV7-2,.,.,TGTGCCAGCAGCTTAGCCACAGGGGAGACCCAGTACTTC,CASSLATGETQYF
TRBJ2-2,TRBV4-2,.,.,TGTGCCAGCAGCACAACAGGGAACACCGGGGAGCTGTTTTTT,CASSTTGNTGELFF
TRBJ2-1,TRBV6-5,.,.,TGTGCCAGCAGTTACGTTCCAGGGTACAATGAGCAGTTCTTC,CASSYVPGYNEQFF
TRBJ2-1,TRBV7-2,.,.,TGTGCCAGCAGCTTTGCTCCCGCGGGTGAGCAGTTCTTC,CASSFAPAGEQFF
TRBJ1-4,TRBV11-1,TRBD1,.,TGTGCCAGCAGCTTGGGGACAGGGGCTCATGAAAAACTGTTTTTT,CASSLGTGAHEKLFF
TRBJ1-3,TRBV2,.,.,TGTGCCAGCAGTCCCAGCTCTGGAAACACCATATATTTT,CASSPSSGNTIYF
TRBJ2-3,TRBV2,TRBD2,.,TGTGCCAGCAAGGGTCTAGCGGGGGGCACAGATACGCAGTATTTT,CASKGLAGGTDTQYF
TRBJ1-4,TRBV4-2,.,.,TGTGCCAGCAGCCATTACGACAGGCCAACTAATGAAAAACTGTTTTTT,CASSHYDRPTNEKLFF
TRBJ2-3,TRBV7-7,.,.,TGTGCTAGCAGCTTGGGCAGGGAAGATACGCAGTATTTT,CASSLGREDTQYF
TRBJ2-3,TRBV28,.,.,TGTGCCAGCAGGAGGGTCACAGATACGCAGTATTTT,CASRRVTDTQYF
TRBJ2-7,TRBV5-6,.,.,TGTGCCAGCAGCTTGGCCTCTGGGGTCCGCTACGAGCAGTACTTC,CASSLASGVRYEQYF
TRBJ1-1,TRBV6-1,TRBD1,.,TGTGCCAGCACCGCCGTCAGGACAGGGGTAGCTGAAGCTTTCTTT,CASTAVRTGVAEAFF
TRBJ2-7,TRBV11-2,.,.,TGTGCCAGCAGCGGAATGACATTTTCCTACGAGCAGTACTTC,CASSGMTFSYEQYF
TRBJ1-4,TRBV9,TRBD1,.,TGTGCCAGCAGCGTAAGACAGGGGGAGGGTGAAAAACTGTTTTTT,CASSVRQGEGEKLFF
TRBJ1-5,TRBV6-5,.,.,TGTGCCAGCAGTGACCATTTCAATCAGCCCCAGCATTTT,CASSDHFNQPQHF
TRBJ2-3,TRBV7-3,.,.,TGTGCCAGCAGACGTGATAGCACAGATACGCAGTATTTT,CASRRDSTDTQYF
TRBJ2-3,TRBV7-3,TRBD1,.,TGTGCCAGCAGCCCAGGAGGACAGGGAACAGATACGCAGTATTTT,CASSPGGQGTDTQYF
TRBJ2-1,TRBV7-9,.,.,TGTGCCAGCAGCTTTCTGGGGCTCAGAAATGAGCAGTTCTTC,CASSFLGLRNEQFF
TRBJ2-7,TRBV6-6,.,.,TGTGCCAGCAGTTACTCGGAACGCGTCGGCTACGAGCAGTACTTC,CASSYSERVGYEQYF
TRBJ2-1,TRBV19,.,.,TGTGCCAGTAGTATAAGGTACAACGTGGGACCCAGTCGGCAGTTCTTC,CASSIRYNVGPSRQFF
TRBJ2-1,TRBV4-2,TRBD2,.,TGTGCCAGCAGCCAAAGGCTTTCGGGACTAGTATATGAGCAGTTCTTC,CASSQRLSGLVYEQFF
TRBJ2-1,TRBV4-3,TRBD2,.,TGCGCCAGCAGCCCGTTAGCCGGGGGGGTCTACAATGAGCAGTTCTTC,CASSPLAGGVYNEQFF